This T cell receptor beta chain was observed in a study of T cell responses to AZD1222 COVID-19 vaccine. TCRdb's table, derived via immunoSEQ multiplex PCR, lists solely in-frame clones and lacks some. In the table there are approximately 170,000 clones, roughly 92% of which are singletons. Germline V gene lookup returns CDR1 MNHNY and CDR2 SVGAGI (reference sequence). The V gene lost 7 bases and the J gene lost 3 bases, with 18 bases spanning the gap. The CDR3 consists of 15 residues. The source of this sequence is an adult in good health. The chain has TRBV6-6 and TRBJ2-5; D may be TRBD1 or TRBD2 (5 bases each). The source material was peripheral blood, sampled on day 0 of AZD1222 vaccination. The CDR3 DNA sequence: TGTGCCAGCAACAAACTCGGGACGTTAAAAGAGACCCAGTACTTC. Protein sequence: CASNKLGTLKETQYF.